This TCR beta chain was identified in a study of T cell repertoires in cytomegalovirus infection. TCRdb called the reads again in MiXCR, with one record for every CDR3 protein. Of 400,000 to 600,000 distinct CDR3 sequences in the sample, about 42% are singletons; the top ten hold about 45%. On this clonotype: The antigen is unknown.

Sample: cultured PBMCs, taken from culture after CMV antigen stimulation. This sequence originates from a human donor in good health (CMV status not recorded). Some clones in this sample may be carry-over from other donors' samples.

The CDR3 DNA is TGTGCCAGCAGCTTAGTACCTGGCCTAGCGGGCAATGAGCAGTTCTTC. This encodes CASSLVPGLAGNEQFF. This chain links TRBV11-2 with TRBJ2-1; 8 nucleotides line up with TRBD2. The ends lost 1 base at V and 6 bases at J; junction bases unmatched: 8. Germline V lookup: CDR1 SGHAT, CDR2 FQNNGV. CDR3 length equals 16 residues.